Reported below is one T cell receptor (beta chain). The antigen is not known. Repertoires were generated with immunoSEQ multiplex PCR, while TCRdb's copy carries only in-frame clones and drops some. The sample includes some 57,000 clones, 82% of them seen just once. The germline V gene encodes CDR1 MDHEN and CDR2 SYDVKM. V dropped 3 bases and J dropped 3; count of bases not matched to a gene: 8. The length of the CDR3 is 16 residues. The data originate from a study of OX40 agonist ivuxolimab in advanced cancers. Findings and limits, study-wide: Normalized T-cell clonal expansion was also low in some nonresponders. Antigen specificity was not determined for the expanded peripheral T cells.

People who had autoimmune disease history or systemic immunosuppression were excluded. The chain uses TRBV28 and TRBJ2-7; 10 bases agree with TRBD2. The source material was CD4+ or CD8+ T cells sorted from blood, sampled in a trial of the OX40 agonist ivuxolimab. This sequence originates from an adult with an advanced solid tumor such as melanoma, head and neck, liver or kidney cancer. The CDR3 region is CASSFLGAGGHYEQYF. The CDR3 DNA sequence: TGTGCCAGCAGTTTTTTGGGAGCGGGAGGGCACTACGAGCAGTACTTC.